These 2 T cell receptor beta chains came from one sample sequenced in a study of cytomegalovirus exposure and HLA in healthy donors. This PCR relied on a set of 60 Vbeta primers and 13 Jbeta primers. Measured with immunoSEQ multiplex PCR; TCRdb has only the in-frame clones, and not every one. The sample yields 150,000 to 200,000 clones, roughly four fifths seen once. The specimen was PBMCs. Receptor source: a man in his fifties or sixties in good health and CMV-seropositive.

The chain is built from TRBV7-9 and TRBJ2-1; a weak D match, TRBD1 (5 bases). The CDR3 has 16 amino acids. Between the trimmed V and J ends, which lost 1 base and 5 bases, there was a span of 15 bases. Germline CDR1 and CDR2: SEHNR and FQNEAQ (reference sequence). As DNA, the CDR3 is TGTGCCAGCAGCTTAGATTTCCTTGACAGACACAATGAGCAGTTCTTC. Protein sequence: CASSLDFLDRHNEQFF.

CDR3 nucleotides: TGTGCCAGCAGCCCAGGGTGGCGAGCTTTCTTT. Protein sequence: CASSPGWRAFF. The chain has TRBV28 and TRBJ1-1; possible D gene TRBD1, 5 bases. The germline gives CDR1 MDHEN, CDR2 SYDVKM. V shed 6 bases and J shed 10 bases, with 12 bases lying between them. The CDR3 loop spans 11 amino acids.